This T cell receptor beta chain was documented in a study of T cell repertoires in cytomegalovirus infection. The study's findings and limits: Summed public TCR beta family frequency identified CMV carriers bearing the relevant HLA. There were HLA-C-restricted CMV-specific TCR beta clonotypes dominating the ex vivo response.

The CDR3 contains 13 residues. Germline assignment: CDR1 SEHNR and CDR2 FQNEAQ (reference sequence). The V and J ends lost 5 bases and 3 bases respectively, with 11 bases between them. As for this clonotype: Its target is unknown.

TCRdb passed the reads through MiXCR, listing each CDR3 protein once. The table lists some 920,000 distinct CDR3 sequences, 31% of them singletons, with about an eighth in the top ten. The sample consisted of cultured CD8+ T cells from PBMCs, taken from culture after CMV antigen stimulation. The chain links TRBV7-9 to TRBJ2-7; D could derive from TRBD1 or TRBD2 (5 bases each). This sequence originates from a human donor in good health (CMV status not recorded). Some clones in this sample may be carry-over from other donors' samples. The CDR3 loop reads CASSLPGRYEQYV. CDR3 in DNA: TGTGCCAGCAGCCTACCGGGACGCTACGAGCAGTACGTC.